These 4 T cell receptor beta chains came from one sample sequenced in a study of regulatory T cells in long-lasting Graves disease (dated by TCRdb to 2020 to 2023). The library relied on multiplex PCR. Reads for this sample came from an Illumina HiSeq 4000. CDR3 regions were amplified by Arm-PCR with iRepertoire HTBI primers to construct TCR beta libraries. TCRdb reran the public reads through fastp at Q25 and MiXCR, keeping productive beta chains. CDR3 protein sequences are deduplicated, and each keeps its most common genes and DNA. Present in this sample are about 540,000 distinct CDR3 sequences, 13% of which were seen just once. The ten top clones hold roughly 9.7% of the sample. The time point label on this specimen signifies: newly diagnosed GD, antithyroid drugs for less than 3 months. For both TCR sequencing and RNA sequencing, RNA was extracted from PBMCs in TRIzol. The data also belong to a second study, concerning T cells in Graves' hyperthyroidism and ophthalmopathy.

Sample: peripheral blood mononuclear cells (PBMCs), taken at new diagnosis, from a patient treated with antithyroid drugs. The receptors shown here come from a man aged 30-40 years with Graves disease. Donor details come from another sample of the same person, matched by shared clones.

At least ten counts were recorded for this clonotype. This rearrangement joins TRBV20-1 to TRBJ2-1; TRBD2 agrees at 12 bases. The end of the DNA fits TRBJ2-5 better, so the J call may be wrong. Looked up from germline, CDR1 is DFQATT and CDR2 is SNEGSKA (reference sequence). The CDR3 totals 18 residues. The CDR3 region has the DNA TGCAGTGCTAGAGATTGGCTAGCGGGAGGGTCCAACCAAGAGACCCAGTACTTC. Encoded protein: CSARDWLAGGSNQETQYF.

This clonotype came up a few times. The DNA for the CDR3 is TGCAGTGCTAGAGACCGTGGACAGGCGTATGGCTACACCTTC. Translation gives CSARDRGQAYGYTF. The V and J genes are TRBV20-1 and TRBJ1-2; 7 bases are shared with TRBD1. CDR1 is DFQATT and CDR2 is SNEGSKA in the germline V gene (reference sequence). The CDR3 contains 14 residues. Trimming at V came to 0 bases and at J to 5 bases, leaving 6 bases not matched to a gene.

This chain joins TRBV6-1 and TRBJ2-7; 11 bases match TRBD2. This CDR3 has 14 residues. Germline CDR1 is MNHNS and CDR2 is SASEGT. V dropped 7 bases and J dropped 4; count of bases not matched to a gene: 6. CDR3 sequence (DNA): TGTGCCAGCAATCCCGGGACTAGCGGTTACGAGCAGTACTTC. Translated, it gives CASNPGTSGYEQYF.

For this clonotype: A read error may explain this, as a much larger clone is one base away. The chain employs TRBV20-1 and TRBJ1-4; no reliable D call. CDR1 DFQATT and CDR2 SNEGSKA come from the germline V gene (reference sequence). Trimming removed 5 bases from V and 4 bases from J, with 5 bases in between. This CDR3 has 11 amino acids. The CDR3, as DNA: TGCAGTGCTGTCCGTAATGAAAAACTGTTTTTT. Its protein product is CSAVRNEKLFF.